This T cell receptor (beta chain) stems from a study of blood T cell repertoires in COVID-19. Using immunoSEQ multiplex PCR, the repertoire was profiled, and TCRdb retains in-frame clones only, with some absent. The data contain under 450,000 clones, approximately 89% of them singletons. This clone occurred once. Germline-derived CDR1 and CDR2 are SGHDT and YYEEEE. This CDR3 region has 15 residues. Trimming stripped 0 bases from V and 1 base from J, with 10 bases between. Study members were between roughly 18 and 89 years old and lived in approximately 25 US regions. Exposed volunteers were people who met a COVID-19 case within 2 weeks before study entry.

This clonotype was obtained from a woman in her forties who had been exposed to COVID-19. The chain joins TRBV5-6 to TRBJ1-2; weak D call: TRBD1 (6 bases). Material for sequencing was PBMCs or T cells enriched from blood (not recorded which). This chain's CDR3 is CASSLVQGGNYGYTF. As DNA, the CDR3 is TGTGCCAGCAGCTTGGTACAGGGCGGTAACTATGGCTACACCTTC.